The next 5 T cell receptor beta chains were all read from a single sample in a study of T cell responses to AZD1222 COVID-19 vaccine. Some clones are missing from TCRdb's copy, which holds only in-frame ones; the method was immunoSEQ multiplex PCR. This sample has roughly 130,000 clones, with 92% found just once. The source was peripheral blood, collected on day 0 of AZD1222 vaccination. These receptors were collected from an adult in good health.

V usage is TRBV10-3 and J usage is TRBJ2-5, with D tentatively TRBD1 (6 bases). The V gene lost 3 bases and the J gene lost 4 bases, with 9 bases spanning the gap. The germline V gene has CDR1 ENHRY and CDR2 SYGVKD. This CDR3 has 13 residues. CDR3 region: CAISDRGRETQYF. As DNA, the CDR3 is TGTGCCATCAGTGACAGGGGTCGAGAGACCCAGTACTTC.

This clone occurred once. The V gene is TRBV9, the J gene TRBJ2-2; either TRBD1 or TRBD2 may supply D (6 bases each). The CDR3 has 15 residues. V lost 3 bases, J lost 1 base, and 10 bases lay in between. CDR1 and CDR2 from the germline V gene are SGDLS and YYNGEE. For the CDR3, the DNA is TGTGCCAGCAGCGAGGAGGGGGAGAACACCGGGGAGCTGTTTTTT. Amino acid sequence: CASSEEGENTGELFF.

The V and J genes are TRBV12-3 or TRBV12-4 and TRBJ1-4; D is unresolved. Trimming removed 5 bases from V and 5 bases from J, with 9 bases in between. This CDR3 spans 13 amino acids. Here the CDR3 reads CASSDGVNEKLFF. The DNA for the CDR3 is TGTGCCAGCAGTGACGGCGTGAATGAAAAACTGTTTTTT.

The genes are TRBV5-1 and TRBJ1-5; the D gene is possibly TRBD1 (6 bases). The CDR3 runs to 15 residues. Germline V gene data show CDR1 as SGHRS and CDR2 as YFSETQ. The V end was cut by 0 bases, the J end by 5 bases, with 12 bases between. The CDR3 sequence is CASSLDRGPDQPQHF. The DNA of the CDR3 is TGCGCCAGCAGCTTGGATCGGGGGCCCGATCAGCCCCAGCATTTT.

This chain uses TRBV12-3 or TRBV12-4 with TRBJ2-2; TRBD1 matches at 7 bases. J gave up 6 bases and V 3 bases, and 1 base lay outside the gene matches. The CDR3 consists of 13 residues. CDR3 protein: CASSLTGSGELFF. The CDR3 DNA is TGTGCCAGCAGTTTGACAGGGTCCGGGGAGCTGTTTTTT.